This TCR beta chain appears in the sequencing data of a study of T cells after yellow fever vaccination. Study-wide results and limits: Weaker in magnitude, the secondary response showed a faster peak on day 5 versus 15. Most primary-vaccination clones recurred post-booster (around 95% CD4, 88% CD8).

Germline V gene data show CDR1 as KGHSH and CDR2 as LQKENI. The CDR3 runs 15 residues. V shed 5 bases and J 4 bases; nucleotides not matched to a gene: 5. TCRdb re-called the 5' RACE reads with MiXCR, one entry per CDR3 protein. The table includes 150,000 or so distinct CDR3 sequences, less than 8.5% detected once. The sample holds many counts of this clonotype. Its antigen remains unknown. This receptor was obtained from a man under 40 who received the YFV17D yellow fever vaccine. The chain carries TRBV18 and TRBJ2-2, with 9 bases matching TRBD1. The sequencing here drew on CD4+ T cells sorted from PBMCs, taken 10 days after the yellow fever booster vaccination. The CDR3 nucleotides are TGTGCCAGCTCAACCGGGACAGGGATCACCGGGGAGCTGTTTTTT. Its translation is CASSTGTGITGELFF.